This T cell receptor (beta chain) came from a study of human T cells and chemical hapten exposure. In the original analysis: Sample TCR counts, which ranged from 23,224 to 690,600, had a median of approximately 100,000. TCRdb analysed the RACE reads with MiXCR anew, one entry per CDR3 protein. None of the V and J calls come from the authors' own analysis; TCRdb made them. The table has fewer than 400,000 distinct CDR3 sequences, 5.5% to 8% seen once. This clonotype was seen more than once but under ten times. This sample's time point: patch test 1, 2 weeks after DPC sensitization. Treatment indicated: therapeutic diphenylcyclopropenone sensitization with weekly scalp DPC. The germline gives CDR1 SGHAT, CDR2 FQNNGV. V gave up 0 bases and J gave up 3 bases, with 14 bases separating them. The CDR3 loop spans 16 amino acids.

The chain joins TRBV11-2 to TRBJ1-2; D unresolved. The clonotype comes from a woman under 30 with alopecia areata. Some clones in this sample may be carry-over from other donors' samples. The specimen was whole blood, collected in connection with sensitization to the hapten diphenylcyclopropenone (DPC). CDR3 in amino acids: CASSLEESLAHYGYTF. The CDR3 nucleotides are TGTGCCAGCAGCTTAGAAGAATCCTTAGCTCACTATGGCTACACCTTC.